This TCR beta chain was recovered during a study of neoadjuvant anti-PD-1 for oral cavity cancer (dated by TCRdb to about 2021). About the full investigation: Three to four biweekly doses of nivolumab at 3 mg/kg were mostly administered to patients before curative-intent surgical resection. Patients who did not progress were given a fourth nivolumab dose at about day 43 and had definitive surgical resection on days 50-56. Under RECIST 1.1, patients with complete response, partial response or stable disease were classed as responders, and patients with progression were classed as non-responders. The parent correlative cohort included around 12 patients, with an approximately 34% response rate.

Notes on this clone: Its antigen specificity is not known. Per-base qualities were not stored, and no clone one base away is much larger.

For deep sequencing, PBMC libraries mostly used about 490 ng of input genomic DNA, with six replicates for each sample. TCRbeta libraries were prepared with the immunoSEQ hsTCRbeta kit according to the manufacturer's instructions. The completed libraries were mixed into a single pool at 3 nM, then sequenced with an Illumina NovaSeq 6000 S4 flow cell. In the authors' own workflow: Raw data preprocessing and quality control were performed with the immunoSEQ Analyzer. The analysis was limited to productive rearrangements, and each clonotype was defined by a unique CDR3 amino acid sequence. Repertoire clonality was estimated as the Gini-Simpson index, computed with the R package tcR. Student's t test was used to compare Gini indices, while Pearson correlation assessed associations with tumor size change. TCRdb carries this immuneACCESS record with in-frame sequences only. Its versions omit some clonotypes, under half of them owing to an unresolved V gene in the studies checked, with the rest unexplained. V and J calls and clone size are copied from that table; D and trimming were computed from the DNA. The sample profile shows tens of thousands of clones; roughly three quarters of them were found once. 2.5% to 3% of the sample rests with the top ten.

From the cysteine through the phenylalanine, the CDR3 covers 15 amino acids. The read is trimmed to its CDR3 DNA, 45 bases read in frame from base 1. According to the germline V gene, CDR1 reads SGDLS and CDR2 reads YYNGEE. Here V drops 2 bases and J drops 0 bases, and the junction holds 2 bases not matched to any gene. The time point label here, explained by the study, means: before neoadjuvant nivolumab. The patients had newly diagnosed stage II-IVA oral cavity squamous cell carcinoma and had not received any prior systemic or radiation treatment. The cohort was composed of patients with HPV-negative, locally advanced oral cavity squamous cell carcinoma. Peripheral blood mononuclear cells were analyzed directly, without maintenance or expansion in culture. The samples were drawn from a longitudinal correlative study tied to a single-arm phase II trial testing neoadjuvant nivolumab in oral cavity squamous cell carcinoma. Subject-matched pre- and post-treatment PBMCs and tumors from three responders and three non-responders underwent genomic DNA-based TCRbeta sequencing. Peripheral blood mononuclear cells were drawn once before nivolumab treatment and a second time after treatment, when surgery took place. Genomic DNA was isolated from PBMCs using the Maxwell RSC DNA from Cells kit.

Overall study results and their limits: Only three patients per response group were included in the TCR analyses, and the authors called for validation in larger cohorts. A higher pretreatment blood Treg/Th17 ratio correlated with both higher pretreatment blood TCRbeta clonality and lower post-treatment tumor TCRbeta clonality. Within PBMCs, T cell clonality (Gini index) was significantly higher in non-responders than responders after neoadjuvant nivolumab.

Recombination linked TRBV9 to TRBJ2-1; 7 central nucleotides agree with TRBD2. This receptor was obtained from a person between 40 and 79 years old with oral cavity squamous cell carcinoma. The sample was PBMCs, taken before nivolumab (anti-PD-1) treatment. The CDR3 protein is CASSVRDYSYNEQFF. The DNA is as follows: TGTGCCAGCAGCGTCCGGGACTACTCCTACAATGAGCAGTTCTTC. The entire variable domain, with the stretches around the CDR3 drawn from the reference TRBV9 and TRBJ2-1 proteins, is DSGVTQTPKHLITATGQRVTLRCSPRSGDLSVYWYQQSLDQGLQFLIQYYNGEERAKGNILERFSAQQFPDLHSELNLSSLELGDSALYFCASSVRDYSYNEQFFGPGTRLTVL.